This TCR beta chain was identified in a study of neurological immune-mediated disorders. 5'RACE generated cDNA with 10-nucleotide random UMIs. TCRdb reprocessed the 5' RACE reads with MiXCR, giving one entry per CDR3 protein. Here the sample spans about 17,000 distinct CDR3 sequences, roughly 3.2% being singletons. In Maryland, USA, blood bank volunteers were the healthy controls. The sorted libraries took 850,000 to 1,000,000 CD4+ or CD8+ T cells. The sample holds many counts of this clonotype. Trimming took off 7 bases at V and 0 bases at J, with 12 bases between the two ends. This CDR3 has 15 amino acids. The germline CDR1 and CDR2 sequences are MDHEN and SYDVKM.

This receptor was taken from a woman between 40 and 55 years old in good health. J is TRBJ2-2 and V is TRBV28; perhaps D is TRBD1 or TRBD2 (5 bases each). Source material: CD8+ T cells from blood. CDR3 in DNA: TGTGCCAGCACCCTGGGGGTGGCGAACACCGGGGAGCTGTTTTTT. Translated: CASTLGVANTGELFF.